This paragraph reports one T cell receptor beta chain. The target antigen is unknown. TCRdb's copy holds only in-frame clones and misses some; the assay was immunoSEQ multiplex PCR. The profile shows 95,000 to 100,000 clones, roughly 87% of them singletons. The data stem from a study of T cell responses to AZD1222 COVID-19 vaccine. Whole-study findings and limits: Donors were chiefly white British, with a greater number of females, and clonal diversity was perhaps underestimated.

The germline CDR1 and CDR2 sequences are SGHAT and FQNNGV. CDR3 length: 13 residues. Trimming cost V 5 bases and J 2 bases, with 9 bases left between them. The chain combines TRBV11-2 with TRBJ1-2; D is undetermined. This material consisted of peripheral blood, taken on day 0 of AZD1222 vaccination. The TCR sequence derives from an adult in good health. The CDR3 DNA follows: TGTGCCAGCAGCCCAGACACGAACTATGGCTACACCTTC. This translates into CASSPDTNYGYTF.